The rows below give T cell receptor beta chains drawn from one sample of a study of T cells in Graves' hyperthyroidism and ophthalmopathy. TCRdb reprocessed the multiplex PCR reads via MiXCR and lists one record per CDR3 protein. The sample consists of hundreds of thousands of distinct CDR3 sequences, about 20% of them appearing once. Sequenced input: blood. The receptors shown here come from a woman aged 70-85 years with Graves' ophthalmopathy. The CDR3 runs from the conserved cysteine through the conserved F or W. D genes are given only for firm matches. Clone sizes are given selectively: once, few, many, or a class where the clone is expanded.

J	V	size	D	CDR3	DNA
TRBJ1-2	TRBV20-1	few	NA	CSARGGYGYTF	TGCAGTGCTAGGGGGGGTTATGGCTACACCTTC
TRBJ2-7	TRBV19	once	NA	CASSPLDRTGVSYEQYF	TGTGCCAGTAGTCCCCTGGATAGGACGGGAGTCTCCTACGAGCAGTACTTC
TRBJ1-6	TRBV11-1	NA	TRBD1	CASSARDRGRRSPLHF	TGTGCCAGCAGCGCCCGGGACAGGGGGCGAAGATCACCCCTCCACTTT
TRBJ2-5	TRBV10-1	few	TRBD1	CASSEDRTGWQETQYF	TGCGCCAGCAGTGAGGATCGGACAGGGTGGCAAGAGACCCAGTACTTC
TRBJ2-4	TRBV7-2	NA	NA	CASSPAEGVGKNIQYF	TGTGCCAGCAGCCCTGCGGAAGGGGTTGGCAAAAACATTCAGTACTTC
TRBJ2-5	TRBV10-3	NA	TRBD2	CAISSPLAGGLETQYF	TGTGCCATCAGTTCCCCACTAGCGGGAGGACTGGAGACCCAGTACTTC
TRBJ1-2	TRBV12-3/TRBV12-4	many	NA	CASRSTEGPYGYTF	TGTGCCAGCAGATCGACGGAAGGCCCCTATGGCTACACCTTC
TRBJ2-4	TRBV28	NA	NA	CASSEVEGREHIQYF	TGTGCCAGCAGTGAAGTTGAGGGGCGAGAACACATTCAGTACTTC
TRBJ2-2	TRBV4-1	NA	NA	CASSQERVAAYTGELFF	TGCGCCAGCAGCCAAGAGAGGGTAGCGGCCTACACCGGGGAGCTGTTTTTT
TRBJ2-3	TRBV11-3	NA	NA	CASSPGTADTQYF	TGTGCCAGCAGCCCCGGGACTGCAGATACGCAGTATTTT
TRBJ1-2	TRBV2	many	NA	CASRARDGGYGYTF	TGTGCCAGCAGAGCCCGGGACGGCGGGTATGGCTACACCTTC
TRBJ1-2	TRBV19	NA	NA	CASSKGPINYGYTF	TGTGCCAGTAGTAAGGGGCCGATTAACTATGGCTACACCTTC
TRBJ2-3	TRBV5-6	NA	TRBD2	CASSLARTSGWGADTQYF	TGTGCCAGCAGCTTGGCCCGGACTAGCGGTTGGGGGGCCGATACGCAGTATTTT
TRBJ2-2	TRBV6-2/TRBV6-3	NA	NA	CASRDTGSTGELFF	TGTGCCAGCAGGGACACAGGGAGCACCGGGGAGCTGTTTTTT
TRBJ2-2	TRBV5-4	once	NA	CASGQMGQNTGELFF	TGTGCCAGCGGCCAGATGGGACAGAACACCGGGGAGCTGTTTTTT
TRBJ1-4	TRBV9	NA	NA	CASSPRTAVNEKLFF	TGTGCCAGCAGCCCGAGGACGGCCGTAAATGAAAAACTGTTTTTT
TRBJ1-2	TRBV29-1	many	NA	CSATGQGGGYTF	TGCAGCGCCACGGGGCAGGGAGGTGGCTACACCTTC
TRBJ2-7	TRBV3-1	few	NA	CASSQVRGLYEQYF	TGTGCCAGCAGCCAGGTCCGGGGGCTCTACGAGCAGTACTTC
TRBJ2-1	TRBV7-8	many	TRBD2	CASSLVGGSSYNEQFF	TGTGCCAGCAGCTTAGTCGGCGGGAGCTCCTACAATGAGCAGTTCTTC
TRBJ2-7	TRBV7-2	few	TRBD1	CASSPTGTDYEQYF	TGTGCCAGCAGCCCAACCGGGACAGACTACGAGCAGTACTTC
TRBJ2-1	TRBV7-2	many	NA	CASSLAALARPPGNEQFF	TGTGCCAGCAGCTTAGCAGCCCTAGCGAGGCCTCCCGGCAATGAGCAGTTCTTC
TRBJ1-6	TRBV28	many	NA	CASSLRSRWGDGYSPLHF	TGTGCCAGCAGTTTAAGGTCGCGCTGGGGGGATGGGTATTCACCCCTCCACTTT
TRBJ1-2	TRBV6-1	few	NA	CASRPPGRTYGYTF	TGTGCCAGCAGGCCTCCGGGCAGGACCTATGGCTACACCTTC